A selection of T cell receptor beta chains follows, all from one sample in a study of preoperative IRX-2 immunotherapy in early breast cancer. Profiled with immunoSEQ multiplex PCR; TCRdb holds only in-frame clones, not every one. The sample holds 24,000 or so clones, roughly 95% seen once. Sequences were derived from tumor tissue, sampled after IRX-2 immunotherapy. Every receptor here comes from a human donor with breast cancer. The CDR3 runs from the conserved cysteine through the conserved F or W. D genes are given only for firm matches. Expanded clones get a size class; other rows say once, few or many, or leave the size out.

j_call | v_call | d_call | clone_size | cdr3_aa | cdr3_nt
TRBJ1-2 | TRBV9 | TRBD1 | - | CASSVSRQGPNYGYTF | TGTGCCAGCAGCGTGAGCCGACAGGGTCCTAACTATGGCTACACCTTC
TRBJ1-5 | TRBV7-3 | - | - | CASSREGNQPQHF | TGTGCCAGCAGCCGGGAGGGTAATCAGCCCCAGCATTTT
TRBJ2-1 | TRBV10-2 | TRBD2 | - | CASTVAGGGLGEQFF | TGCGCCAGCACCGTAGCGGGGGGGGGCCTGGGTGAGCAGTTCTTC
TRBJ1-2 | TRBV10-1 | TRBD1 | - | CASSPGDGQGAFGYTF | TGCGCCAGCAGTCCGGGGGACGGACAGGGGGCTTTTGGCTACACCTTC
TRBJ2-2 | TRBV4-1 | - | - | CASSLGTQNTGELFF | TGCGCCAGCAGCCTCGGGACTCAGAACACCGGGGAGCTGTTTTTT
TRBJ1-5 | TRBV23-1 | - | - | CASVARQNQPQHF | TGCGCCAGCGTCGCGCGGCAAAATCAGCCCCAGCATTTT
TRBJ1-5 | TRBV19 | - | - | CASRRTESSGQPQHF | TGTGCCAGTAGGCGGACTGAATCCTCCGGTCAGCCCCAGCATTTT
TRBJ1-2 | TRBV9 | - | - | CASSGQLLNYGYTF | TGTGCCAGCAGCGGACAGCTCCTCAACTATGGCTACACCTTC
TRBJ2-5 | TRBV4-2 | TRBD2 | - | CASSPRVDSGRWAETQYF | TGTGCCAGCAGCCCCCGAGTGGATAGCGGGAGGTGGGCGGAGACCCAGTACTTC
TRBJ2-5 | TRBV5-4 | TRBD2 | once | CASSLVASGGGTQYF | TGTGCCAGCAGCTTGGTAGCTAGCGGGGGGGGGACCCAGTACTTC
TRBJ2-5 | TRBV18 | TRBD1 | - | CASSPSTGGASGETQYF | TGTGCCAGCTCACCCTCTACAGGGGGCGCTTCGGGGGAGACCCAGTACTTC
TRBJ2-3 | TRBV9 | - | - | CASSGTLPGGTDTQYF | TGTGCCAGCAGCGGGACCCTCCCGGGGGGCACAGATACGCAGTATTTT
TRBJ1-1 | TRBV18 | TRBD1 | - | CASSPQTGSNTEAFF | TGTGCCAGCTCACCTCAGACAGGGTCGAACACTGAAGCTTTCTTT
TRBJ2-7 | TRBV11-3 | TRBD1 | - | CASRDDHVQQGAKVYEQYF | TGTGCCAGCAGGGATGATCATGTCCAACAGGGGGCGAAAGTCTACGAGCAGTACTTC
TRBJ2-3 | TRBV11-3 | - | - | CASSVGYSTGSDTQYF | TGTGCCAGCAGCGTTGGGTATTCAACGGGTTCAGATACGCAGTATTTT
TRBJ2-1 | TRBV18 | TRBD2 | once | CASSGTGTNYNEQFF | TGTGCCAGCTCAGGGACGGGGACTAACTACAATGAGCAGTTCTTC
TRBJ2-1 | TRBV29-1 | - | - | CSVERAEDNEQFF | TGCAGCGTTGAAAGGGCAGAAGACAATGAGCAGTTCTTC
TRBJ1-4 | TRBV27 | - | - | CASSLTPGFEKLFF | TGTGCCAGCAGTCTTACCCCGGGGTTTGAAAAACTGTTTTTT
TRBJ1-2 | TRBV4-1 | - | - | CASSQAGLANYGYTF | TGCGCCAGCAGCCAAGCGGGTTTAGCTAACTATGGCTACACCTTC
TRBJ1-4 | TRBV5-1 | TRBD1 | - | CASSRGIDRGATNEKLFF | TGCGCCAGCAGCAGGGGGATAGACAGGGGCGCAACTAATGAAAAACTGTTTTTT
TRBJ2-7 | TRBV7-2 | - | - | CASSRSSTYEQYF | TGTGCCAGCAGCCGTAGCTCGACCTACGAGCAGTACTTC
TRBJ2-2 | TRBV12-5 | TRBD2 | - | CWREGGELFF | TGTTGGAGGGAGGGCGGGGAGCTGTTTTTT